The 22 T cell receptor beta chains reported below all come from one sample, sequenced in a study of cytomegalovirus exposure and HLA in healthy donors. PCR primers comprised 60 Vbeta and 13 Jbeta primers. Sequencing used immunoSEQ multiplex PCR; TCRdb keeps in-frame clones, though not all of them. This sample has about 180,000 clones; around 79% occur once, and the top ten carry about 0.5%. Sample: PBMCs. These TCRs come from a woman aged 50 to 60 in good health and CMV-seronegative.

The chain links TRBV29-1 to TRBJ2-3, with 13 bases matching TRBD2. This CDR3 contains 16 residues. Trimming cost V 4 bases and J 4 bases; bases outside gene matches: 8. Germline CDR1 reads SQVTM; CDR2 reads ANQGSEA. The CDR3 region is CSVVTLAGGLADTQYF. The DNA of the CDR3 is TGCAGCGTTGTCACACTAGCGGGGGGGCTGGCAGATACGCAGTATTTT.

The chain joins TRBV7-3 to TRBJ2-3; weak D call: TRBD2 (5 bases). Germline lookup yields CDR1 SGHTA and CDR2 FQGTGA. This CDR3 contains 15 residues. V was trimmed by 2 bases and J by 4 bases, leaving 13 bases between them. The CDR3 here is CASSLLAGSADTQYF. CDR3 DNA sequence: TGTGCCAGCAGCTTACTGGCGGGTTCGGCAGATACGCAGTATTTT.

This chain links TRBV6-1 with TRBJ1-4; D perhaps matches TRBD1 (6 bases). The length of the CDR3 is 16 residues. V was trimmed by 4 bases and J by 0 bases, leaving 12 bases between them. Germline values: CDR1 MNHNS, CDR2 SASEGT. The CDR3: CASSVRTDATNEKLFF. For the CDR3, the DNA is TGTGCCAGCAGTGTCAGGACAGATGCAACTAATGAAAAACTGTTTTTT.

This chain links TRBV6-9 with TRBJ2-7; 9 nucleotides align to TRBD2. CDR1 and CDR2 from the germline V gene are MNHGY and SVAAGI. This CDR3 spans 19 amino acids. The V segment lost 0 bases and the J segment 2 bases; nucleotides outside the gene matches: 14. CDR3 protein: CASSYSSGTLAGAPYEQYF. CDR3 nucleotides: TGTGCCAGCAGTTATTCGTCGGGCACCTTAGCGGGAGCCCCCTACGAGCAGTACTTC.

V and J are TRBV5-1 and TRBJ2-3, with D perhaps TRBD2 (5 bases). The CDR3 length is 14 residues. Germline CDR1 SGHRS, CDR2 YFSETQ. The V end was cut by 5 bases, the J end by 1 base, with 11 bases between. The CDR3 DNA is TGCGCCAGCAGTTCCCGGGGAGGCACAGATACGCAGTATTTT. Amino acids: CASSSRGGTDTQYF.

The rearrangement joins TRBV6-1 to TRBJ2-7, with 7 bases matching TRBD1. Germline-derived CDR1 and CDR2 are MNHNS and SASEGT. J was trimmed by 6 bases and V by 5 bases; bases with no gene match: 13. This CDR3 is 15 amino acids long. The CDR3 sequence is CASSSTGTAKTEQYF. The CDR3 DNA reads TGTGCCAGCAGTTCCACCGGGACAGCGAAAACCGAGCAGTACTTC.

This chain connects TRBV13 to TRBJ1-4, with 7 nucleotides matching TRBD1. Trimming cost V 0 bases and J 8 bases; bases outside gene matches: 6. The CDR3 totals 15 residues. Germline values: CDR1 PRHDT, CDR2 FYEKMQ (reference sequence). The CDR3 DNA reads TGTGCCAGCAGCTTAGGTACAGGGGCGAGGGAAAAACTGTTTTTT. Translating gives CASSLGTGAREKLFF.

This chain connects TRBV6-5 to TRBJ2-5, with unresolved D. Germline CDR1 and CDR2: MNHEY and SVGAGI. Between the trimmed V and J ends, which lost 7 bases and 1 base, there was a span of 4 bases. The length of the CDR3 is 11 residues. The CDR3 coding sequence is TGTGCCAGCATATTCCAAGAGACCCAGTACTTC. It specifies CASIFQETQYF.

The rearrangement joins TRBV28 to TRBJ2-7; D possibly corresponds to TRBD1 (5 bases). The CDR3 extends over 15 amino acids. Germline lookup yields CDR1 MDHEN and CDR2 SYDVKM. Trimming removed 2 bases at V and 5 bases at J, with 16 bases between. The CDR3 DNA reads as TGTGCCAGCAGTTTAAACCGCGCGGCAGGGAACGAGCAGTACTTC. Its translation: CASSLNRAAGNEQYF.

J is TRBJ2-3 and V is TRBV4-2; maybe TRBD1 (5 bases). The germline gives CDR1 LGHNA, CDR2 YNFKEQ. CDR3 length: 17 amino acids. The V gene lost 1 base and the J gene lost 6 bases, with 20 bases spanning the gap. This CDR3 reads CASSQVLARALGDTQYF. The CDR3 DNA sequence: TGTGCCAGCAGCCAAGTTTTGGCCAGGGCGTTAGGGGATACGCAGTATTTT.

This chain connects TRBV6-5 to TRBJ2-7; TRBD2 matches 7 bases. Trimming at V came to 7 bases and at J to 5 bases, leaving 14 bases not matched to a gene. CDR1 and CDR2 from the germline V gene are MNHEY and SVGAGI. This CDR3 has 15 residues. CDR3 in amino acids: CASTMSRRERNEQYF. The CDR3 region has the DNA TGTGCCAGCACAATGTCGCGGCGGGAGAGAAACGAGCAGTACTTC.

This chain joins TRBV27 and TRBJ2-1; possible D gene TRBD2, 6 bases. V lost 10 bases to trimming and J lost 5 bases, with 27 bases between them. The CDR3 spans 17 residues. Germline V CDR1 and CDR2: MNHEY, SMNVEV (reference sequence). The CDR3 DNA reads TGTGCCATCCTCGTCCGGGAGTCCCAGGAAAGAAACAATGAGCAGTTCTTC. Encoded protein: CAILVRESQERNNEQFF.

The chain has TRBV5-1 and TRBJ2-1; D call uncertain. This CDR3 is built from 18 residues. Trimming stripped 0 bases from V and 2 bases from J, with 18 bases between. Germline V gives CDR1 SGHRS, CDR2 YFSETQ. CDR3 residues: CASSLVGGRGSTYNEQFF. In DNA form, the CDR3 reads TGCGCCAGCAGCTTGGTTGGTGGCAGAGGATCCACCTACAATGAGCAGTTCTTC. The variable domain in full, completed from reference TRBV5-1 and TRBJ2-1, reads KAGVTQTPRYLIKTRGQQVTLSCSPISGHRSVSWYQQTPGQGLQFLFEYFSETQRNKGNFPGRFSGRQFSNSRSEMNVSTLELGDSALYLCASSLVGGRGSTYNEQFFGPGTRLTVL.

CDR3 DNA sequence: TGTGCCAGCAGTTTCGGCAGGAACTACGAGCAGTACTTC. As protein: CASSFGRNYEQYF. The genes are TRBV28 and TRBJ2-7; D ambiguous. This CDR3 region has 13 residues. V dropped 3 bases and J dropped 3 bases, with 9 bases sitting between them. Germline CDR1 and CDR2: MDHEN and SYDVKM.

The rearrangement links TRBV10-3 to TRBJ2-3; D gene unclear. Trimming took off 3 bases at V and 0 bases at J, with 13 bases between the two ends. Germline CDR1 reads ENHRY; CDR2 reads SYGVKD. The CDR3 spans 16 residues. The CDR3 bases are TGTGCCATCAGTGAATCTGGGCGACCTAGCACAGATACGCAGTATTTT. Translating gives CAISESGRPSTDTQYF.

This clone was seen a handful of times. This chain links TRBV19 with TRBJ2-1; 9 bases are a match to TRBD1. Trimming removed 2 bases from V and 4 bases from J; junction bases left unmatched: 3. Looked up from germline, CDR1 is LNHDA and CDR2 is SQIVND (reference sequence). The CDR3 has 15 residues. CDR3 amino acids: CASSISGQGYNEQFF. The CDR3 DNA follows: TGTGCCAGTAGTATATCGGGACAGGGTTACAATGAGCAGTTCTTC.

The CDR3 sequence is CASSLTQDNGYTF. DNA for the CDR3: TGTGCCAGCAGCTTAACGCAGGACAATGGCTACACCTTC. The chain combines TRBV7-2 with TRBJ1-2; D is possibly TRBD1 (5 bases). Germline V gives CDR1 SGHTA, CDR2 FQGNSA. The CDR3 has 13 amino acids. The V end lost 2 bases, the J end lost 6 bases, and 10 bases lay between the germline ends.

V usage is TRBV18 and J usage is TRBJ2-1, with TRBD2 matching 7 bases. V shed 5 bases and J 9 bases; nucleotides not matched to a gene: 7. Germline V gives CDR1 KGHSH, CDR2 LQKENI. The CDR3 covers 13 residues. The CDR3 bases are TGTGCCAGCTCATCGCGGGAGTCTGGTGAGCAGTTCTTC. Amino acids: CASSSRESGEQFF.

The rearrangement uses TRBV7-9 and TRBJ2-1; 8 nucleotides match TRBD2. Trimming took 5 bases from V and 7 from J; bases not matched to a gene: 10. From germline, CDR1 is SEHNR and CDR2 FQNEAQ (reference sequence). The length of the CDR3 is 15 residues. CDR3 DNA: TGTGCCAGCAGCCCTACGGGACTAGTTGAGAATGAGCAGTTCTTC. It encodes CASSPTGLVENEQFF.

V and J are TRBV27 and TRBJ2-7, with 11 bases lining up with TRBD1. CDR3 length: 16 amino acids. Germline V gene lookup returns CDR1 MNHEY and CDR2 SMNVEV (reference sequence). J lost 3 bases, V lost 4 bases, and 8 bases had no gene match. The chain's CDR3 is CASSSSTGTGGYEQYF. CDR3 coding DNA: TGTGCCAGCAGTTCAAGCACCGGGACAGGGGGCTACGAGCAGTACTTC.

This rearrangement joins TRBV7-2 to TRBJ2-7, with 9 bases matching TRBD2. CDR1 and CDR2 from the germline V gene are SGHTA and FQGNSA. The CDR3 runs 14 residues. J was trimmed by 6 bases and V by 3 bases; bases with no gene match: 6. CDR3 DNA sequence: TGTGCCAGCAGCTTCTTGCGGGAGGGGAGCGAGCAGTACTTC. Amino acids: CASSFLREGSEQYF.

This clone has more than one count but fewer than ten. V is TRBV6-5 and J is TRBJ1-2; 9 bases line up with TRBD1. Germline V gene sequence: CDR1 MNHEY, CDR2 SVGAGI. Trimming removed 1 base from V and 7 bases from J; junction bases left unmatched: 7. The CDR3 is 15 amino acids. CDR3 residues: CASSYLDRGISGYTF. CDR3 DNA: TGTGCCAGCAGTTACTTGGACAGGGGCATCTCTGGCTACACCTTC.